This record concerns one T cell receptor beta chain sequence. Germline V gives CDR1 SQVTM, CDR2 ANQGSEA. This CDR3 is built from 15 residues. V shed 8 bases, J shed 8 bases, and the junction held 18 bases outside the gene matches. The source of the sample is a study of shared clonotypes between healthy human individuals. Naive CD8 populations comprised CD45RO-negative cells positively selected for CCR7, excluding terminally differentiated effector memory CD45RA+ cells. TCRdb's table, derived via immunoSEQ multiplex PCR, lists solely in-frame clones and lacks some. Of around 2,000,000 clones listed, approximately 94% are singletons.

Input material: naive CD8+ T cells from PBMCs. This chain connects TRBV29-1 to TRBJ1-2; 9 nucleotides match TRBD1. The clonotype comes from a young man in good health. Some clones in this sample may be carry-over from other donors' samples. The CDR3 protein is CSTHNTGGASFGYTF. The CDR3, as DNA: TGCAGCACGCACAACACAGGGGGCGCGAGTTTCGGCTACACCTTC.